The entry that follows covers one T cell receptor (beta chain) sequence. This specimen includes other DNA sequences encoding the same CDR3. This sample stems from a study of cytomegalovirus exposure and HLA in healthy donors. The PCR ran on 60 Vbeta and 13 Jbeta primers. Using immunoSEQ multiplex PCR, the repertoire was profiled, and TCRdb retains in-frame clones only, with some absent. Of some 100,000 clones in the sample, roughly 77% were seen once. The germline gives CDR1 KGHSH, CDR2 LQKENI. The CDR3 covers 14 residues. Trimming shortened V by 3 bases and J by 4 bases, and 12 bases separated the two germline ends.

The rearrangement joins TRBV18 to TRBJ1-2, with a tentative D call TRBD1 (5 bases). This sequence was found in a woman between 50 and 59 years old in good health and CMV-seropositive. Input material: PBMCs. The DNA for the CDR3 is TGTGCCAGCTCACCCCCGGGGGGTTCCTATGGCTACACCTTC. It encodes CASSPPGGSYGYTF.